Reported below is one TCR beta chain. The data belong to a study of T cell responses to AZD1222 COVID-19 vaccine. Sequenced by immunoSEQ multiplex PCR; TCRdb stores in-frame clones only, minus some. The profile covers around 130,000 clones, with roughly 88% appearing a single time and approximately 19% taken by the ten largest. This CDR3 has 13 residues. In germline, CDR1 is WNHNN, CDR2 SYGVQD (reference sequence). V lost 5 bases and J lost 0, with 7 bases in between. This TCR came from an adult in good health. J is TRBJ1-1 and V is TRBV10-1, with no clear D. This sample comprised peripheral blood, obtained on day 0 of MenACWY control vaccination. CDR3 nucleotide sequence: TGCGCCAGCAGTATTGGAATGAACACTGAAGCTTTCTTT. Its protein is CASSIGMNTEAFF.